The 26 T cell receptor beta chains presented below share a single source sample, sequenced in a study of T cell changes during pregnancy in multiple sclerosis (dated by TCRdb to about 2019). The library came from the immunoSEQ multiplex PCR assay. TCRdb carries this immuneACCESS record with in-frame sequences only. Its versions omit some clonotypes, under half of them owing to an unresolved V gene in the studies checked, with the rest unexplained. For this sample there are 100,000 or so clones; 80% to 95% appear just once. The ten biggest clones cover about 3.9% of the sample. The sequences come from peripheral blood, collected in the first trimester of pregnancy. The origin of the receptors is a female donor with multiple sclerosis, enrolled in a pregnancy study.

V usage is TRBV11-1 and J usage is TRBJ1-1, with 7 bases matching TRBD1. The CDR3 spans 14 residues. Germline loops: CDR1 SGHAT, CDR2 FQDESV (reference sequence). Trimming at V came to 3 bases and at J to 7 bases, leaving 8 bases not matched to a gene. The CDR3 spells CASSFRDSQLEAFF. The CDR3 nucleotides read TGTGCCAGCAGCTTTCGGGACAGTCAACTTGAAGCTTTCTTT.

The rearrangement uses TRBV21-1 and TRBJ2-3; the table's D call, TRBD1, was not checked against the DNA. TRBV21-1 is classified as a pseudogene. The CDR3 extends over 16 amino acids. The CDR3 spells CASNPLTGGRADTQYF. Here the CDR3 DNA reads TGTGCCAGCAATCCATTAACAGGGGGCAGGGCAGATACGCAGTATTTT.

This chain uses TRBV9 with TRBJ2-3; D is unresolved. Trimming removed 4 bases at V and 10 bases at J, with 16 bases between. This CDR3 has 13 residues. Germline V lookup: CDR1 SGDLS, CDR2 YYNGEE. CDR3 bases: TGTGCCAGCAGCCCCCCCGTCGAGTTGGCGCAGTATTTT. It yields the protein CASSPPVELAQYF.

The V and J genes are TRBV6-1 and TRBJ1-1; possible D gene TRBD1, 5 bases. CDR3 length equals 14 residues. Trimming left V 6 bases short and J 1 base short, with 12 bases between. Per germline, CDR1 MNHNS and CDR2 SASEGT. The CDR3 is CASRGDGGNTEAFF. CDR3 in DNA: TGTGCCAGCAGGGGGGACGGGGGGAACACTGAAGCTTTCTTT.

The rearrangement uses TRBV2 and TRBJ2-7, with D unclear. In germline, CDR1 is SNHLY, CDR2 FYNNEI. There are 13 residues in the CDR3. Trimming removed 5 bases from V and 2 bases from J, with 10 bases in between. Here the CDR3 reads CASSLLLTYEQYF. The CDR3 bases are TGTGCCAGCAGTTTACTATTAACCTACGAGCAGTACTTC.

The chain is built from TRBV18 and TRBJ1-1, with TRBD1 identical over 9 bases. Germline V gene data show CDR1 as KGHSH and CDR2 as LQKENI. The CDR3 length is 14 residues. The trim removed 5 bases at V and 11 bases at J, leaving 12 bases unmatched. The chain's CDR3 is CASSSGQGTLYAFF. The DNA for the CDR3 is TGTGCCAGCTCATCGGGACAGGGAACACTGTATGCTTTCTTT. The full variable domain, rest sourced from reference TRBV18 and TRBJ1-1, is NAGVMQNPRHLVRRRGQEARLRCSPMKGHSHVYWYRQLPEEGLKFMVYLQKENIIDESGMPKERFSAEFPKEGPSILRIQQVVRGDSAAYFCASSSGQGTLYAFFGQGTRLTVV.

The V and J genes are TRBV27 and TRBJ1-1; D gene ambiguous. This CDR3 is built from 14 residues. Germline V gene sequence: CDR1 MNHEY, CDR2 SMNVEV (reference sequence). The V end was cut by 5 bases, the J end by 6 bases, with 16 bases between. In nucleotides, the CDR3 is TGTGCCAGCAGTCCCGCATTCCGTCCGGCTGAAGCTTTCTTT. Its protein product is CASSPAFRPAEAFF.

The genes are TRBV7-9 and TRBJ2-3; TRBD2 aligns across 9 bases. Germline CDR1 reads SEHNR; CDR2 reads FQNEAQ (reference sequence). The CDR3 consists of 15 residues. The ends lost 2 bases at V and 2 bases at J; junction bases unmatched: 2. CDR3 coding DNA: TGTGCCAGCAGCTTACGACTAGCGGCCACAGATACGCAGTATTTT. Translated, it gives CASSLRLAATDTQYF.

This chain links TRBV6-1 with TRBJ1-1, with D unresolved. Germline CDR1 reads MNHNS; CDR2 reads SASEGT. With 8 bases removed from V and 13 bases from J, the gap between germline ends came to 8 bases. This CDR3 has 8 amino acids. The CDR3 here is CASSRDFF. The CDR3 DNA reads TGTGCCAGCTCAAGAGATTTCTTT.

The chain joins TRBV6-6 to TRBJ1-4; 12 bases are a match to TRBD1. The V segment lost 5 bases and the J segment 8 bases; nucleotides outside the gene matches: 3. CDR3 length: 14 residues. CDR1 is MNHNY and CDR2 is SVGAGI in the germline V gene (reference sequence). The DNA of the CDR3 is TGTGCCAGCAGTGGGACAGGGGGCGGAGAAAAACTGTTTTTT. It encodes CASSGTGGGEKLFF.

This sequence joins TRBV5-6 and TRBJ2-5, with 11 bases fitting TRBD2. CDR1 and CDR2 from the germline V gene are SGHDT and YYEEEE. V lost 6 bases and J lost 2; bases outside the gene matches: 9. The CDR3 length is 16 residues. This chain's CDR3 is CASNFGTSGPQETQYF. For the CDR3, the DNA is TGTGCCAGCAACTTTGGGACTAGCGGACCTCAAGAGACCCAGTACTTC. The entire variable domain, with the rest obtained from reference TRBV5-6 and TRBJ2-5, is as follows: DAGVTQSPTHLIKTRGQQVTLRCSPKSGHDTVSWYQQALGQGPQFIFQYYEEEERQRGNFPDRFSGHQFPNYSSELNVNALLLGDSALYLCASNFGTSGPQETQYFGPGTRLLVL.

The sample holds one count of this clone. Written as DNA, the CDR3 is TGTGCCAGCGGCAGGGCCACCGGGGAGCTGTTTTTT. Translated: CASGRATGELFF. The chain links TRBV7-6 to TRBJ2-2, with a weak D call TRBD1 (5 bases). V gave up 8 bases and J gave up 4 bases, with 8 bases separating them. This CDR3 contains 12 residues. CDR1 is SGHVS and CDR2 is FNYEAQ in the germline V gene.

V gene TRBV29-1 combines with J gene TRBJ2-3; 8 bases map to TRBD2. J gave up 2 bases and V 4 bases, and 5 bases lay outside the gene matches. Germline V CDR1 and CDR2: SQVTM, ANQGSEA. This CDR3 has 14 amino acids. The CDR3: CSVATGGNTDTQYF. CDR3 coding DNA: TGCAGCGTTGCTACGGGGGGGAACACAGATACGCAGTATTTT.

The genes are TRBV5-4 and TRBJ1-1, with TRBD1 as a possible D gene (5 bases). The germline V gene encodes CDR1 SGHNT and CDR2 YYREEE (reference sequence). The CDR3 loop spans 12 amino acids. CDR3 region: CVYWGGITEAFF. CDR3 nucleotides: TGTGTTTACTGGGGGGGGATAACTGAAGCTTTCTTT.

The chain uses TRBV29-1 and TRBJ2-5; D is possibly TRBD1 (5 bases). CDR3 length equals 12 residues. Per the germline V gene, CDR1 is SQVTM and CDR2 is ANQGSEA. V lost 3 bases to trimming and J lost 3 bases, with 8 bases between them. CDR3 amino acids: CSVDWGEETQYF. The CDR3 DNA is TGCAGCGTTGATTGGGGCGAAGAGACCCAGTACTTC.

This clone was detected only once. The chain couples TRBV18 to TRBJ2-1, with 9 nucleotides matching TRBD1. The trim removed 3 bases at V and 5 bases at J, leaving 5 bases unmatched. The CDR3 has 15 residues. CDR1 and CDR2 from the germline V gene are KGHSH and LQKENI. In DNA form, the CDR3 reads TGTGCCAGCTCACCCAGACAGGGGGTAAACAATGAGCAGTTCTTC. Translated, it gives CASSPRQGVNNEQFF.

The rearrangement joins TRBV19 to TRBJ2-7, with 9 nucleotides matching TRBD1. The ends lost 5 bases at V and 2 bases at J; junction bases unmatched: 7. CDR3 length equals 15 residues. The germline V gene encodes CDR1 LNHDA and CDR2 SQIVND (reference sequence). In nucleotides, the CDR3 is TGTGCCAGTAGTGCACCGGGACAGGGCACCTACGAGCAGTACTTC. Protein product: CASSAPGQGTYEQYF.

The chain carries TRBV15 and TRBJ2-3; 9 nucleotides match TRBD2. V was pared by 1 base and J by 2 bases, with 10 bases of the junction left unmatched. Germline V gene data show CDR1 as LNHNV and CDR2 as YYDKDF (reference sequence). The CDR3 extends over 18 amino acids. The CDR3 loop reads CATSRGGTLAGITDTQYF. The CDR3 nucleotides read TGTGCCACCAGCAGAGGGGGGACCCTAGCGGGGATCACAGATACGCAGTATTTT.

V usage is TRBV9 and J usage is TRBJ1-2, with 8 bases matching TRBD1. This CDR3 contains 15 residues. V lost 3 bases to trimming and J lost 4 bases; unmatched junction nucleotides: 8. Germline values: CDR1 SGDLS, CDR2 YYNGEE. CDR3 in amino acids: CASSAGQGASYGYTF. The CDR3 DNA follows: TGTGCCAGCAGCGCAGGACAGGGCGCTAGCTATGGCTACACCTTC.

In nucleotides, the CDR3 is TGTGCCAGCAGTGAAGGGGGACATGGATATTATGGCTACACCTTC. Its translation: CASSEGGHGYYGYTF. The chain links TRBV6-1 to TRBJ1-2, with D maybe TRBD1 (6 bases). CDR1 and CDR2 from the germline V gene are MNHNS and SASEGT. CDR3 length equals 15 residues. V was pared by 1 base and J by 5 bases, with 14 bases between.

In its sample, this clone was seen once. J is TRBJ1-1 and V is TRBV18; 12 bases line up with TRBD1. This CDR3 is 18 amino acids long. Germline values: CDR1 KGHSH, CDR2 LQKENI. V was clipped by 5 bases and J by 4 bases; unmatched bases: 14. The CDR3 protein is CASSLGQGALEWSTEAFF. CDR3 DNA sequence: TGTGCCAGCTCATTGGGACAGGGGGCTTTGGAGTGGAGCACTGAAGCTTTCTTT. The entire variable domain, with the rest obtained from reference TRBV18 and TRBJ1-1, is as follows: NAGVMQNPRHLVRRRGQEARLRCSPMKGHSHVYWYRQLPEEGLKFMVYLQKENIIDESGMPKERFSAEFPKEGPSILRIQQVVRGDSAAYFCASSLGQGALEWSTEAFFGQGTRLTVV.

J is TRBJ2-7 and V is TRBV9; 10 bases are a match to TRBD1. The CDR3 runs 15 residues. J was trimmed by 4 bases and V by 0 bases; bases with no gene match: 4. The germline V gene has CDR1 SGDLS and CDR2 YYNGEE. The CDR3 region is CASSVGRTGGYEQYF. CDR3 bases: TGTGCCAGCAGCGTAGGGAGGACAGGGGGTTACGAGCAGTACTTC.

The chain couples TRBV9 to TRBJ1-1; TRBD1 might be the D (6 bases). Germline V gene sequence: CDR1 SGDLS, CDR2 YYNGEE. The CDR3 spans 16 residues. V lost 0 bases and J lost 4, with 16 bases in between. CDR3 DNA sequence: TGTGCCAGCAGCGTAGGTTCCAGGGGTGTCGGCACTGAAGCTTTCTTT. It translates to CASSVGSRGVGTEAFF. Supplemented by reference TRBV9 and TRBJ1-1, the full variable domain reads DSGVTQTPKHLITATGQRVTLRCSPRSGDLSVYWYQQSLDQGLQFLIQYYNGEERAKGNILERFSAQQFPDLHSELNLSSLELGDSALYFCASSVGSRGVGTEAFFGQGTRLTVV.

The table lists this clone with a count of one. The genes are TRBV9 and TRBJ1-2; D unresolved. CDR1 and CDR2 from the germline V gene are SGDLS and YYNGEE. V was pared by 2 bases and J by 1 base, with 9 bases between. The CDR3 is 14 amino acids. The CDR3 DNA sequence: TGTGCCAGCAGCGTTGGTAGCGGTAACTATGGCTACACCTTC. It codes for CASSVGSGNYGYTF.

The V and J genes are TRBV13 and TRBJ1-6; 7 nucleotides match TRBD1. There are 14 residues in the CDR3. Germline V lookup: CDR1 PRHDT, CDR2 FYEKMQ (reference sequence). Unmatched junction bases numbered 4, after V lost 5 bases and J lost 6 bases. The CDR3 is CASSPGQLNSPLHF. In DNA form, the CDR3 reads TGTGCCAGCAGCCCGGGACAGCTTAATTCACCCCTCCACTTT.

This clone was counted between two and nine times. J is TRBJ1-5 and V is TRBV11-2, with 9 nucleotides matching TRBD1. In germline, CDR1 is SGHAT, CDR2 FQNNGV. The J segment lost 1 base and the V segment lost 5 bases, leaving 3 bases of the junction unmatched. The CDR3 covers 15 residues. The CDR3 nucleotides read TGTGCCAGCAGCACGACAGGGGGAAGCAATCAGCCCCAGCATTTT. It encodes CASSTTGGSNQPQHF. The full variable domain, with the rest looked up from reference TRBV11-2 and TRBJ1-5, is EAGVAQSPRYKIIEKRQSVAFWCNPISGHATLYWYQQILGQGPKLLIQFQNNGVVDDSQLPKDRFSAERLKGVDSTLKIQPAKLEDSAVYLCASSTTGGSNQPQHFGDGTRLSIL.